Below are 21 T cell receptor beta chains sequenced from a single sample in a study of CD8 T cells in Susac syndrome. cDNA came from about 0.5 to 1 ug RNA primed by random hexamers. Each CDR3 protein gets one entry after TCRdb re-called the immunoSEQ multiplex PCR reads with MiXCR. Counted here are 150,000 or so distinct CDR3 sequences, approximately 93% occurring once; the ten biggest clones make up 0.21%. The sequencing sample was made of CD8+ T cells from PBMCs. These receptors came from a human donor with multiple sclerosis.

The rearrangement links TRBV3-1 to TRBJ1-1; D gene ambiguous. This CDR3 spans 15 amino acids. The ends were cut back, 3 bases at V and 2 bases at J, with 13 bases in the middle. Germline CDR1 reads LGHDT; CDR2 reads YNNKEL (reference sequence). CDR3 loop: CASSHTTGRNTEAFF. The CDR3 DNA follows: TGTGCCAGCAGCCACACTACCGGGAGAAACACTGAAGCTTTCTTT.

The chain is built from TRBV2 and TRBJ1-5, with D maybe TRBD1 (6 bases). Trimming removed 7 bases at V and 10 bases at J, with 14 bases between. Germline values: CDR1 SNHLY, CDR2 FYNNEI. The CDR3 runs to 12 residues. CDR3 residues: CASNKGGIPQHF. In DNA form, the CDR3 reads TGTGCCAGCAACAAGGGGGGGATTCCCCAGCATTTT.

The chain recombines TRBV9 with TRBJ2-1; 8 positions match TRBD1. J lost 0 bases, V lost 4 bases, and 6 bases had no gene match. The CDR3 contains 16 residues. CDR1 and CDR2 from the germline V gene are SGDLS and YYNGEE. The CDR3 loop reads CASSINTGGSYNEQFF. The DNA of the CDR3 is TGTGCCAGCAGCATCAATACAGGGGGCTCCTACAATGAGCAGTTCTTC.

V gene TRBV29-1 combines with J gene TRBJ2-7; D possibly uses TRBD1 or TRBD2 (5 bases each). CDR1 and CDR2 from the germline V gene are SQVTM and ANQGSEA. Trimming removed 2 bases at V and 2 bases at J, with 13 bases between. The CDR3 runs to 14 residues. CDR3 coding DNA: TGCAGCGTTGAACGAGGGGATGACCCCTACGAGCAGTACTTC. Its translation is CSVERGDDPYEQYF.

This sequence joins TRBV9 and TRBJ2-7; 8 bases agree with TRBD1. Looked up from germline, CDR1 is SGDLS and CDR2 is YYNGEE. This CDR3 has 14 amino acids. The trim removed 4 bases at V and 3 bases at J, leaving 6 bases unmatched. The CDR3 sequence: CASSHGTGVYEQYF. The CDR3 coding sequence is TGTGCCAGCAGCCACGGGACAGGAGTCTACGAGCAGTACTTC.

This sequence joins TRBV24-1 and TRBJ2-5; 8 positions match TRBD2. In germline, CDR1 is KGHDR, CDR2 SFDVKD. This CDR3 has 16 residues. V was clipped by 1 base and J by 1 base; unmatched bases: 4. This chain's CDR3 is CATSDLAGDLQETQYF. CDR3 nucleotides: TGTGCCACCAGTGATTTAGCGGGGGACCTCCAAGAGACCCAGTACTTC.

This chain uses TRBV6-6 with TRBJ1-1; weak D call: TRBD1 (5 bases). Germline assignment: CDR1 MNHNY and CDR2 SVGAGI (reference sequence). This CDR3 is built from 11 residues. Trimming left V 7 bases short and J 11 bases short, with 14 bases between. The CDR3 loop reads CASISDIGAFF. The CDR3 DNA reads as TGTGCCAGCATCTCGGACATTGGGGCTTTCTTT.

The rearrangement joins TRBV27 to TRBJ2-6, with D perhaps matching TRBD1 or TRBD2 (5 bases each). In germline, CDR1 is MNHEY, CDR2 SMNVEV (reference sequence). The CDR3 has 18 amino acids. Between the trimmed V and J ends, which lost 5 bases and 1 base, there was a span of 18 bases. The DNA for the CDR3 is TGTGCCAGCAGTCCCGCCGGGCAGTGGGGGTCTGGGGCCAACGTCCTGACTTTC. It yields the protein CASSPAGQWGSGANVLTF.

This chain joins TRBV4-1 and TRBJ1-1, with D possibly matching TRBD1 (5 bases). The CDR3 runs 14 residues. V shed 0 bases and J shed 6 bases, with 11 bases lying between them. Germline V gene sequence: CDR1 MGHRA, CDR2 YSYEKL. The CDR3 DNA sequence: TGCGCCAGCAGCCAAGATGAAGGGGACGCTGAAGCTTTCTTT. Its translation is CASSQDEGDAEAFF.

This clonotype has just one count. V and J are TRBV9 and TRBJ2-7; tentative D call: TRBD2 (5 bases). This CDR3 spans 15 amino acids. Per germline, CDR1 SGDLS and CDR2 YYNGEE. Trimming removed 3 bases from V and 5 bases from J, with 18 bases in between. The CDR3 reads CASSGGGGPSHEQYF. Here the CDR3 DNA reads TGTGCCAGCAGCGGTGGAGGAGGACCTTCCCACGAGCAGTACTTC.

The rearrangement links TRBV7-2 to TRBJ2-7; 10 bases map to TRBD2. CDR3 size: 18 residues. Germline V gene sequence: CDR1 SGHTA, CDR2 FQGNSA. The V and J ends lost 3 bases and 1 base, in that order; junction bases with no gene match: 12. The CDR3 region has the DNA TGTGCCAGCAGCTTGGGTGCTAGCGGGGGCTTGGTGTCCTACGAGCAGTACTTC. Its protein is CASSLGASGGLVSYEQYF.

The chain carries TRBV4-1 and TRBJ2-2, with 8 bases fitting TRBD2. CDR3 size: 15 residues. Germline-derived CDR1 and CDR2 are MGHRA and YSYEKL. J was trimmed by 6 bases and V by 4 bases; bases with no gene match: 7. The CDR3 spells CASSPGGGLAGELFF. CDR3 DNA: TGCGCCAGCAGCCCCGGAGGGGGACTAGCCGGGGAGCTGTTTTTT.

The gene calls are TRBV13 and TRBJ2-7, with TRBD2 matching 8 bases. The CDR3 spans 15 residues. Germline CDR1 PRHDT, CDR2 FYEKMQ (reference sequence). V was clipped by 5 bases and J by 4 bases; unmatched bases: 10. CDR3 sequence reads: CASSPQRGGTYEQYF. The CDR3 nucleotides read TGTGCCAGCAGCCCCCAACGGGGGGGGACGTACGAGCAGTACTTC.

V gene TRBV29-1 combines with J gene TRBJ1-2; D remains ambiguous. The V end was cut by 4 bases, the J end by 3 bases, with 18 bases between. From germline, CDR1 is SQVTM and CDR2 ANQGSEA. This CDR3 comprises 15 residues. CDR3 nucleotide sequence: TGCAGCGTTGTGTTAGGGAGGCCTAGGGACTATGGCTACACCTTC. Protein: CSVVLGRPRDYGYTF.

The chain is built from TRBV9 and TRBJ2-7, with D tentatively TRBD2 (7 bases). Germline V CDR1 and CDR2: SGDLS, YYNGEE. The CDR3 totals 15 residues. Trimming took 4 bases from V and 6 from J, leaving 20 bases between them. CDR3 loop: CASSTSGARGIEQYF. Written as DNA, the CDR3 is TGTGCCAGCAGCACTTCAGGGGCGCGGGGGATCGAGCAGTACTTC.

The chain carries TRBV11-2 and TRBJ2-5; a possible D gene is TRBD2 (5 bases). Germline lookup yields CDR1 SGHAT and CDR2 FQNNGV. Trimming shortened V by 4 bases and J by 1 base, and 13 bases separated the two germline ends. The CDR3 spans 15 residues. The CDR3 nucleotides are TGTGCCAGCAGCTCCCGACGGGGTACCCAAGAGACCCAGTACTTC. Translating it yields CASSSRRGTQETQYF.

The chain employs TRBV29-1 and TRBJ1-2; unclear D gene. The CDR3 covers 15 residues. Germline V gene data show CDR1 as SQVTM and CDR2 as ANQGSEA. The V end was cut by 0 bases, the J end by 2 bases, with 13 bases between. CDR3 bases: TGCAGCGTTGAAGATGTCGGCGCCTTGAACTATGGCTACACCTTC. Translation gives CSVEDVGALNYGYTF.

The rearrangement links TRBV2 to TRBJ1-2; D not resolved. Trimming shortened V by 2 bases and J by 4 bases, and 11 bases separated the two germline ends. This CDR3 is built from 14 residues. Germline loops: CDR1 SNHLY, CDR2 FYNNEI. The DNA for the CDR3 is TGTGCCAGCAGTGAAAAGGGTTTATCCTATGGCTACACCTTC. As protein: CASSEKGLSYGYTF.

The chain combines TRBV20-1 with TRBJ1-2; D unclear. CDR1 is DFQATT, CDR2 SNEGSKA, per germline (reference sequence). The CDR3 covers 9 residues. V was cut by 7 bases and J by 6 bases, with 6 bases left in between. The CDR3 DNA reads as TGCAGTGGTCACGATGGCTACACCTTC. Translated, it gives CSGHDGYTF.

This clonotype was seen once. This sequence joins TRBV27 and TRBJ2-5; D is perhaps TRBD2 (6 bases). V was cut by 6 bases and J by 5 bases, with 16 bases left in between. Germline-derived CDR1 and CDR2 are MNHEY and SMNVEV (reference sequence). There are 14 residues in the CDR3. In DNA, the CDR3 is TGTGCCAGCAGAGGGACTCCCGCCCAGGAGACCCAGTACTTC. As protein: CASRGTPAQETQYF.

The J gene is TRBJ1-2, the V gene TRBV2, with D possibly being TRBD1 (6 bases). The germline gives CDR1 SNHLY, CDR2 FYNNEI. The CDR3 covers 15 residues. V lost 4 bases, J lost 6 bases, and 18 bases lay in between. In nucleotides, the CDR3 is TGTGCCAGCAGTGGACGGGACACTGGTGTGAATGGCTACACCTTC. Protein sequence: CASSGRDTGVNGYTF.